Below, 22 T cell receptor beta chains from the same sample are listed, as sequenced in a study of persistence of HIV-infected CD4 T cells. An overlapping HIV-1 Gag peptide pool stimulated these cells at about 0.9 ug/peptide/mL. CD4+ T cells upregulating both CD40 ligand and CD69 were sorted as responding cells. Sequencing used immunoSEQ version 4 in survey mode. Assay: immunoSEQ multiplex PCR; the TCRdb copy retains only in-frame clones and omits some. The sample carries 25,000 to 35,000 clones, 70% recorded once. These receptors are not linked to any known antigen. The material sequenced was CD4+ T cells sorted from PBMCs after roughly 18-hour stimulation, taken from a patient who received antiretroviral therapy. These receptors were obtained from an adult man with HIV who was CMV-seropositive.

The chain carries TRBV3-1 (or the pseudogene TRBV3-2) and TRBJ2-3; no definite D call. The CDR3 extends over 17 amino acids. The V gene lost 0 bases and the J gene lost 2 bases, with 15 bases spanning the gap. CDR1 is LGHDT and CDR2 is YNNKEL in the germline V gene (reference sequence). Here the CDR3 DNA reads TGTGCCAGCAGCCAAGACAACCCTAGTGGGCTCACAGATACGCAGTATTTT. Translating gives CASSQDNPSGLTDTQYF.

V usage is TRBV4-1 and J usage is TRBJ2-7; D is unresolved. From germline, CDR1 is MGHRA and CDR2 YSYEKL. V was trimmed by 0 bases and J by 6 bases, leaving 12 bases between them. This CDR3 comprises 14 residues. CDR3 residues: CASSQDRANLEQYF. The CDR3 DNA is TGCGCCAGCAGCCAAGATAGGGCCAACCTCGAGCAGTACTTC.

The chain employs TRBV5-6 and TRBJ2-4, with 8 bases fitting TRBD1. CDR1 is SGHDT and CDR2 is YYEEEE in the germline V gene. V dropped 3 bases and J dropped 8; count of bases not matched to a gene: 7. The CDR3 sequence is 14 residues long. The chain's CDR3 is CASSSGQGLDIQYF. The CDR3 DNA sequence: TGTGCCAGCAGCTCAGGACAGGGATTGGACATTCAGTACTTC.

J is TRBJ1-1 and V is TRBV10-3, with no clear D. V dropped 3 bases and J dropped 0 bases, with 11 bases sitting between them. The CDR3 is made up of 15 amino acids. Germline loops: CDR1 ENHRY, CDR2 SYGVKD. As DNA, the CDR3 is TGTGCCATCAGTGACGGACGAACATTGAACACTGAAGCTTTCTTT. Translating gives CAISDGRTLNTEAFF.

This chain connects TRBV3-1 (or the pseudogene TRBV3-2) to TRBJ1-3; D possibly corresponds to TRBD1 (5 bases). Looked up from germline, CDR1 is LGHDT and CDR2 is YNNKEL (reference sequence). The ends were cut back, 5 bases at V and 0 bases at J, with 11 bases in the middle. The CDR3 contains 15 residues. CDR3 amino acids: CASSNSDTSGNTIYF. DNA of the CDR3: TGTGCCAGCAGCAATTCGGACACCTCTGGAAACACCATATATTTT.

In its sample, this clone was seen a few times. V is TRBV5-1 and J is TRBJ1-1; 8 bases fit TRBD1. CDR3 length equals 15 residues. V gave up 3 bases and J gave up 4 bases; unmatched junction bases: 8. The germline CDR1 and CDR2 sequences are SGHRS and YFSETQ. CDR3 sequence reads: CASSSGTGGGTEAFF. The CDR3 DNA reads TGCGCCAGCAGCTCTGGGACAGGCGGCGGCACTGAAGCTTTCTTT.

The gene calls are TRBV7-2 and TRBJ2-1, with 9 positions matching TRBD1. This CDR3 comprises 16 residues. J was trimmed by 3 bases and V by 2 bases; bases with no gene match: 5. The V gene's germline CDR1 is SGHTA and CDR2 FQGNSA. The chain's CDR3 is CASSLSPGQGYNEQFF. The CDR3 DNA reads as TGTGCCAGCAGCTTAAGCCCGGGACAGGGCTACAATGAGCAGTTCTTC.

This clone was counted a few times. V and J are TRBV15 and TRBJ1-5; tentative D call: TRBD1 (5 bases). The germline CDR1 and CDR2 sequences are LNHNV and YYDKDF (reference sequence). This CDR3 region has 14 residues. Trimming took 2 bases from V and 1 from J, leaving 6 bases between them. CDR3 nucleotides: TGTGCCACCAGCAGACAGGGAAGCAATCAGCCCCAGCATTTT. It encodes CATSRQGSNQPQHF.

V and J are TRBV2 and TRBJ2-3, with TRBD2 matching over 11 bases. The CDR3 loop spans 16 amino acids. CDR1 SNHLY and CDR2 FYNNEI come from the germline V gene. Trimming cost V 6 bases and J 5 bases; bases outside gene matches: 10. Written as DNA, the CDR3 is TGTGCCAGCAGGGTAGCGGGGGGGCAAGTTGGAGATACGCAGTATTTT. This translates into CASRVAGGQVGDTQYF. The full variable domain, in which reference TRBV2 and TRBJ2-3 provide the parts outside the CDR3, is EPEVTQTPSHQVTQMGQEVILRCVPISNHLYFYWYRQILGQKVEFLVSFYNNEISEKSEIFDDQFSVERPDGSNFTLKIRSTKLEDSAMYFCASRVAGGQVGDTQYFGPGTRLTVL.

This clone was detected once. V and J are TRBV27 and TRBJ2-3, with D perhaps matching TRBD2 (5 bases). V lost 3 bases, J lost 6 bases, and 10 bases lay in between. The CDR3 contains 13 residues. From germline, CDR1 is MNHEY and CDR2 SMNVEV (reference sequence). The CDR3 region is CASSFTGSDTQYF. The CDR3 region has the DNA TGTGCCAGCAGTTTCACGGGGAGCGATACGCAGTATTTT.

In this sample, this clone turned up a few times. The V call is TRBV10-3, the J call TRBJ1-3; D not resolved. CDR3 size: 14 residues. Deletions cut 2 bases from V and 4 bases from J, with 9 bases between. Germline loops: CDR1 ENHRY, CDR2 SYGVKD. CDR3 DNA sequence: TGTGCCATCAGTGAGAGGGAGAGGGGAAACACCATATATTTT. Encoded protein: CAISERERGNTIYF.

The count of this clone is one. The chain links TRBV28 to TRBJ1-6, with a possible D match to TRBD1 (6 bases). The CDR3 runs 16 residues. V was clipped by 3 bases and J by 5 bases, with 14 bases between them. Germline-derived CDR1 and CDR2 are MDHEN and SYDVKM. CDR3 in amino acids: CASSLEGGPNNSPLHF. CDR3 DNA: TGTGCCAGCAGTTTGGAAGGGGGTCCCAATAATTCACCCCTCCACTTT. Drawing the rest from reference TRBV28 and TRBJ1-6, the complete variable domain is DVKVTQSSRYLVKRTGEKVFLECVQDMDHENMFWYRQDPGLGLRLIYFSYDVKMKEKGDIPEGYSVSREKKERFSLILESASTNQTSMYLCASSLEGGPNNSPLHFGNGTRLTVT.

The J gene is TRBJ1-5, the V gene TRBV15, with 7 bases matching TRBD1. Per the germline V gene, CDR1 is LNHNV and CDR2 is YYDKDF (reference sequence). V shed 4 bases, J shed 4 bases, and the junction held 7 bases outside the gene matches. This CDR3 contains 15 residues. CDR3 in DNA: TGTGCCACCAGCACAGAGGGACAGACAAATCAGCCCCAGCATTTT. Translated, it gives CATSTEGQTNQPQHF.

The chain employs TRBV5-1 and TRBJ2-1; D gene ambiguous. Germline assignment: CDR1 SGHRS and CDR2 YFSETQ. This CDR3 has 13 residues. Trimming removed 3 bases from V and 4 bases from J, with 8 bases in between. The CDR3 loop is CASSSDLYNEQFF. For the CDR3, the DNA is TGCGCCAGCAGCTCGGACCTGTACAATGAGCAGTTCTTC.

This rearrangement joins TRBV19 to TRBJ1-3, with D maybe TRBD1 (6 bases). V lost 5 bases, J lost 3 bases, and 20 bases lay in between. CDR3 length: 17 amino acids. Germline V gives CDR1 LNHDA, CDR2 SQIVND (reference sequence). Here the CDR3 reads CASSSARTVFYGNTIYF. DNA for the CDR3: TGTGCCAGTAGTTCAGCCCGGACAGTCTTTTATGGAAACACCATATATTTT.

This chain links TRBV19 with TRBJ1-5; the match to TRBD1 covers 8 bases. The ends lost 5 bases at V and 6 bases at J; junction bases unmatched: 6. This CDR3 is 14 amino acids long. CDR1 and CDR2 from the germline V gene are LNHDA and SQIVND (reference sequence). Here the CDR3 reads CASSPWTGPQPQHF. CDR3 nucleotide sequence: TGTGCCAGTAGTCCCTGGACAGGGCCTCAGCCCCAGCATTTT.

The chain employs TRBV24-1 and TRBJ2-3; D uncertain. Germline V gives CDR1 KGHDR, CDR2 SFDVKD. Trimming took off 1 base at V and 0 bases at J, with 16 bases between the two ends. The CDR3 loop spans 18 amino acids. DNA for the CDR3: TGTGCCACCAGTGATTTTACCTGGTCCTCTACTAGCACAGATACGCAGTATTTT. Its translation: CATSDFTWSSTSTDTQYF.

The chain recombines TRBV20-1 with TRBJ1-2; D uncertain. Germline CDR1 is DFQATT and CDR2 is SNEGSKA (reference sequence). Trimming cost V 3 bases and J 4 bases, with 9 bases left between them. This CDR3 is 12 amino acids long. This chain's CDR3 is CSASPPPYGYTF. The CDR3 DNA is TGCAGTGCTAGTCCCCCCCCCTATGGCTACACCTTC.

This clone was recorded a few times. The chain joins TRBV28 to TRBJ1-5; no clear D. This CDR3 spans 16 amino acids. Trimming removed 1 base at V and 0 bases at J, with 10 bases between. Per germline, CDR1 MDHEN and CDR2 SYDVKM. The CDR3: CASSLYAGGSNQPQHF. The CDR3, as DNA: TGTGCCAGCAGTTTATACGCAGGAGGTAGCAATCAGCCCCAGCATTTT. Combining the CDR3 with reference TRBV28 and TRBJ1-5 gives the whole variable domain DVKVTQSSRYLVKRTGEKVFLECVQDMDHENMFWYRQDPGLGLRLIYFSYDVKMKEKGDIPEGYSVSREKKERFSLILESASTNQTSMYLCASSLYAGGSNQPQHFGDGTRLSIL.

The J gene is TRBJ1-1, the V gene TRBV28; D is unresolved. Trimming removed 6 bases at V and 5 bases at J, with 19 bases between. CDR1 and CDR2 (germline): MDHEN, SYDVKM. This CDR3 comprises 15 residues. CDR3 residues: CASRTPGSAWTEAFF. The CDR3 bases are TGTGCCAGCAGAACCCCGGGATCCGCTTGGACTGAAGCTTTCTTT.

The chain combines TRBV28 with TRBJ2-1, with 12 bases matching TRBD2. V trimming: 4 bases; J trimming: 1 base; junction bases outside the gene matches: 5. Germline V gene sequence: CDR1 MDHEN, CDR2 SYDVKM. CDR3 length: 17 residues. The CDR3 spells CASSSPTSGGSYNEQFF. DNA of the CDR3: TGTGCCAGCAGTTCACCCACTAGCGGGGGGTCCTACAATGAGCAGTTCTTC.

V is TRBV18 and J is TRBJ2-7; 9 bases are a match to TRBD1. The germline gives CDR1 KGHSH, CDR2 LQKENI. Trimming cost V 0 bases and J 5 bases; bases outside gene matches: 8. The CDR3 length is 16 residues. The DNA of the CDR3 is TGTGCCAGCTCACCACCGAGGACAGGGGTGATCAACGAGCAGTACTTC. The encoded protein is CASSPPRTGVINEQYF.